This TCR beta chain emerged from a study of T cells in localized non-small cell lung cancer. Points on this clone: Its antigen is still unknown.

This CDR3 region has 14 residues. Per germline, CDR1 KGHSH and CDR2 LQKENI. Deletions cut 5 bases from V and 3 bases from J, with 11 bases between. Clones were read by immunoSEQ multiplex PCR, and TCRdb kept only the in-frame ones, dropping some. This sample has roughly 70,000 clones, with roughly nine tenths found just once. Study-wide results and caveats: Compared with tumor, uninvolved adjacent lung displayed greater T cell clonality, ranking highest overall.

The sample in question was peripheral blood, obtained before any cancer treatment. This receptor was obtained from a male donor aged 60 or over with stage III squamous cell lung carcinoma. The chain has TRBV18 and TRBJ1-5; TRBD1 is a possible D gene (5 bases). The CDR3 DNA sequence: TGTGCCAGCTCATCAGACAGAATCAATCAGCCCCAGCATTTT. It yields the protein CASSSDRINQPQHF.